This section outlines one T cell receptor beta chain sequence together with its context. Germline trimming cut 6 bases from V and 2 bases from J; bases unmatched to any gene: 10. The length of the CDR3 is 16 residues. Germline CDR1 MNHEY, CDR2 SVGAGI. This specimen belongs to a study of T-cell memory formation after mild COVID-19. Study in general: Each donor largely had its own TCR clusters.

TCRdb itself ran the 5' RACE reads through MiXCR, one entry per CDR3 protein. This table holds around 390,000 distinct CDR3 sequences, around a sixth found once. Material for sequencing was PBMCs or a T cell subset sorted from them (not recorded which). This sequence was found in a man in his late teens or twenties who had mild COVID-19 (a few samples of this study predate the infection). Cell type and time point are not known. V is TRBV6-5 and J is TRBJ2-7, with 10 positions matching TRBD1. The chain's CDR3 is CASSKTGTGVTYEQYF. CDR3 in DNA: TGTGCCAGCAGCAAAACCGGGACAGGGGTAACCTACGAGCAGTACTTC.